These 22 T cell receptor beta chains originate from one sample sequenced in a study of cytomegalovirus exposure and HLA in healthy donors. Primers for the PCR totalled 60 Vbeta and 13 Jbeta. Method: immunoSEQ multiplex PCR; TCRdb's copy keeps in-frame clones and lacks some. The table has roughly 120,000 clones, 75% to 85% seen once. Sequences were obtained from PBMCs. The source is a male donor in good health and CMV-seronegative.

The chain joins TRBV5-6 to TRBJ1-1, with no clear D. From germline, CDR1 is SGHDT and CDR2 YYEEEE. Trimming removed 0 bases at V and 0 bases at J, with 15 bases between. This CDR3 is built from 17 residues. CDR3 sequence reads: CASSLVGSEAMNTEAFF. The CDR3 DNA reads TGTGCCAGCAGCTTGGTCGGGTCAGAAGCCATGAACACTGAAGCTTTCTTT.

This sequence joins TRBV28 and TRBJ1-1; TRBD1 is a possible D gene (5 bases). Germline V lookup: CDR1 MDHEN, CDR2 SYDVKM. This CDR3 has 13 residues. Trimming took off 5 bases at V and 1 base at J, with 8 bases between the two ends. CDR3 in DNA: TGTGCCAGCAGTGCAGGACAGAACACTGAAGCTTTCTTT. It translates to CASSAGQNTEAFF.

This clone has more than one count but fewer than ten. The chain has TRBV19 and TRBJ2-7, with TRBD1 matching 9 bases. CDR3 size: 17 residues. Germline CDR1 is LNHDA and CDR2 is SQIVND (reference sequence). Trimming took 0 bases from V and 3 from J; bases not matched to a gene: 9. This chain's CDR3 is CASSIDGPGQGHYEQYF. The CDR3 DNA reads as TGTGCCAGTAGTATAGATGGCCCGGGACAGGGTCACTACGAGCAGTACTTC.

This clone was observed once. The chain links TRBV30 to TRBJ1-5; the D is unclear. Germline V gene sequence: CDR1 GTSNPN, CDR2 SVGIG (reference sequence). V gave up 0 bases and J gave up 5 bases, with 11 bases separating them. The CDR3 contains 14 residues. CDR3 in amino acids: CAWSVERSHQPQHF. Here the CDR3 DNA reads TGTGCCTGGAGTGTAGAACGGAGTCATCAGCCCCAGCATTTT. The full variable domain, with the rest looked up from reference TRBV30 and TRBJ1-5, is SQTIHQWPATLVQPVGSPLSLECTVEGTSNPNLYWYRQAAGRGLQLLFYSVGIGQISSEVPQNLSASRPQDRQFILSSKKLLLSDSGFYLCAWSVERSHQPQHFGDGTRLSIL.

CDR3 protein: CASSPPYRNTEAFF. CDR3 DNA: TGTGCCAGCAGCCCCCCCTATCGGAACACTGAAGCTTTCTTT. The chain joins TRBV11-1 to TRBJ1-1; D not certain. CDR3 length: 14 residues. Trimming cost V 5 bases and J 1 base, with 11 bases left between them. The germline gives CDR1 SGHAT, CDR2 FQDESV (reference sequence). The whole variable domain, filled in from reference TRBV11-1 and TRBJ1-1, reads EAEVAQSPRYKITEKSQAVAFWCDPISGHATLYWYRQILGQGPELLVQFQDESVVDDSQLPKDRFSAERLKGVDSTLKIQPAELGDSAMYLCASSPPYRNTEAFFGQGTRLTVV.

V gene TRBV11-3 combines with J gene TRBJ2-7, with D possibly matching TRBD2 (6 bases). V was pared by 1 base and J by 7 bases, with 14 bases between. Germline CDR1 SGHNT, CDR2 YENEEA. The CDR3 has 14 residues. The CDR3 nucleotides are TGTGCCAGCAGCTTAGTCCGGGACTCGGGGGAGCAGTACTTC. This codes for CASSLVRDSGEQYF.

The CDR3 bases are TGTGCCAGCAGCTTAGAAGACAGGGTCTACGAGCAGTACTTC. Its translation: CASSLEDRVYEQYF. J is TRBJ2-7 and V is TRBV11-2; TRBD1 matches 7 bases. The CDR3 is 14 amino acids. The V segment lost 0 bases and the J segment 3 bases; nucleotides outside the gene matches: 2. The V gene's germline CDR1 is SGHAT and CDR2 FQNNGV.

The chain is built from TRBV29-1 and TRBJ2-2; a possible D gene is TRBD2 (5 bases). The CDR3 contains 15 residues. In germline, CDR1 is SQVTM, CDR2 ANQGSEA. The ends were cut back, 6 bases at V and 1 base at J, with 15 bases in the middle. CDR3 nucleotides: TGCAGCGTCCGGTTCCCTACTAGGAACACCGGGGAGCTGTTTTTT. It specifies CSVRFPTRNTGELFF.

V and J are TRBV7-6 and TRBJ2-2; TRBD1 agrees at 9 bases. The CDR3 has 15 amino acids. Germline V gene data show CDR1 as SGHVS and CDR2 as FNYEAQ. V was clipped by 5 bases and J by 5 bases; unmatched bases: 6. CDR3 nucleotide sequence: TGTGCCAGCAGCCTGGACAGGGGTGGAACCGGGGAGCTGTTTTTT. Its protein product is CASSLDRGGTGELFF.

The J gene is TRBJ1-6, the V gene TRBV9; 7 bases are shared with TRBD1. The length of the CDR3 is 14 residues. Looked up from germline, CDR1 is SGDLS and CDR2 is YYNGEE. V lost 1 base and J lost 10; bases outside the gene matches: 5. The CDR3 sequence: CASSVSTGPSPLHF. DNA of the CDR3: TGTGCCAGCAGCGTATCGACAGGGCCATCACCCCTCCACTTT.

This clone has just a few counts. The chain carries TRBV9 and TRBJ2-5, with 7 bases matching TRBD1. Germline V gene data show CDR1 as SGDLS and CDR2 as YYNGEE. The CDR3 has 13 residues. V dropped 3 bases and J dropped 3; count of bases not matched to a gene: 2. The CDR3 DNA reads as TGTGCCAGCAGCGAGGGGACAGAAGAGACCCAGTACTTC. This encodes CASSEGTEETQYF. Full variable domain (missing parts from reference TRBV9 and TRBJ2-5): DSGVTQTPKHLITATGQRVTLRCSPRSGDLSVYWYQQSLDQGLQFLIQYYNGEERAKGNILERFSAQQFPDLHSELNLSSLELGDSALYFCASSEGTEETQYFGPGTRLLVL.

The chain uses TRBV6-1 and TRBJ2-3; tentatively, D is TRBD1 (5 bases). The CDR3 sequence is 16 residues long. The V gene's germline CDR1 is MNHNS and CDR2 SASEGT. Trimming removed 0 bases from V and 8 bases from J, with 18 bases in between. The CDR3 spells CASSEALDRQQGTQYF. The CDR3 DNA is TGTGCCAGCAGTGAAGCGCTAGACAGACAGCAAGGTACGCAGTATTTT.

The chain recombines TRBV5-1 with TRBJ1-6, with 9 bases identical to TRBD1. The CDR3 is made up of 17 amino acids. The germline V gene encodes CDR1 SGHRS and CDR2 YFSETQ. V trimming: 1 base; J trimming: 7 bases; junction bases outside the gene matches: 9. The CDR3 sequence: CASSLLDRGSGNSPLHF. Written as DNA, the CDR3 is TGCGCCAGCAGCTTGTTGGACAGGGGTTCGGGAAATTCACCCCTCCACTTT. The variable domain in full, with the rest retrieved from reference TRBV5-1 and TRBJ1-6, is KAGVTQTPRYLIKTRGQQVTLSCSPISGHRSVSWYQQTPGQGLQFLFEYFSETQRNKGNFPGRFSGRQFSNSRSEMNVSTLELGDSALYLCASSLLDRGSGNSPLHFGNGTRLTVT.

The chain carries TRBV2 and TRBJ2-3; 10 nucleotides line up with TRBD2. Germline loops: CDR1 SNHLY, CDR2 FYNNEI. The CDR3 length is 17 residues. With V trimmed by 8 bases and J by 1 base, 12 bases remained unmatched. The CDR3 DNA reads TGTGCCAGCGATCAGATAGGGACTAGCGCTGGCACAGATACGCAGTATTTT. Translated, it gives CASDQIGTSAGTDTQYF. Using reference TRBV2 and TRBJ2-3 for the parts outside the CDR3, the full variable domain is EPEVTQTPSHQVTQMGQEVILRCVPISNHLYFYWYRQILGQKVEFLVSFYNNEISEKSEIFDDQFSVERPDGSNFTLKIRSTKLEDSAMYFCASDQIGTSAGTDTQYFGPGTRLTVL.

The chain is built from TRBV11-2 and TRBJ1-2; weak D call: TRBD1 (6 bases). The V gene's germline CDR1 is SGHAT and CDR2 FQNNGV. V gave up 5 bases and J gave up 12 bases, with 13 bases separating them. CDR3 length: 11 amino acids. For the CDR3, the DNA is TGTGCCAGCAGCGGCGGACAGATAAACACCTTC. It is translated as CASSGGQINTF.

The CDR3 here is CASSGTTVSSLMNTEAFF. CDR3 DNA sequence: TGTGCCAGTAGCGGAACGACAGTATCTTCTCTCATGAACACTGAAGCTTTCTTT. The chain links TRBV19 to TRBJ1-1, with a tentative D call TRBD1 (5 bases). The germline V gene encodes CDR1 LNHDA and CDR2 SQIVND (reference sequence). CDR3 length: 18 residues. V lost 6 bases and J lost 0, with 23 bases in between.

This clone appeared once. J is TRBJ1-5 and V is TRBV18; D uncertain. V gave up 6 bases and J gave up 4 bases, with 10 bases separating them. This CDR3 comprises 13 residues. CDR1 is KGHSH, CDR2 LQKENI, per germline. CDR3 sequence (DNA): TGTGCCAGCTCTCAAGGAGAAAATCAGCCCCAGCATTTT. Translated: CASSQGENQPQHF. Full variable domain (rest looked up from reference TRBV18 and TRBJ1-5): NAGVMQNPRHLVRRRGQEARLRCSPMKGHSHVYWYRQLPEEGLKFMVYLQKENIIDESGMPKERFSAEFPKEGPSILRIQQVVRGDSAAYFCASSQGENQPQHFGDGTRLSIL.

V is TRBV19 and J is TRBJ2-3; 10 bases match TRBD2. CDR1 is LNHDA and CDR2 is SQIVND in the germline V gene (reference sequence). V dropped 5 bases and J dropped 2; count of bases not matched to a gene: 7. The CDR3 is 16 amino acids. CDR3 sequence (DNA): TGTGCCAGTAGTTCCCAAGCGGGAGGGGACACAGATACGCAGTATTTT. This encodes CASSSQAGGDTDTQYF.

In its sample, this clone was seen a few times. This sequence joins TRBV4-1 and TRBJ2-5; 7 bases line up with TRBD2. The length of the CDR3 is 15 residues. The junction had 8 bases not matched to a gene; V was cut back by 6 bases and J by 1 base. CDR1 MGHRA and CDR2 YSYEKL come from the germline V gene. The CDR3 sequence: CASSRGEPIQETQYF. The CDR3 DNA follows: TGCGCCAGCAGTCGGGGGGAGCCCATCCAAGAGACCCAGTACTTC.

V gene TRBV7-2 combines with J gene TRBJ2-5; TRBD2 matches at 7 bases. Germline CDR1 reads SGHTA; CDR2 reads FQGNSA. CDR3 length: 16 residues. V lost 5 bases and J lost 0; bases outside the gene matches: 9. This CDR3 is CASSTKAGRYQETQYF. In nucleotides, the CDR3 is TGTGCCAGCAGCACGAAAGCGGGGAGGTACCAAGAGACCCAGTACTTC.

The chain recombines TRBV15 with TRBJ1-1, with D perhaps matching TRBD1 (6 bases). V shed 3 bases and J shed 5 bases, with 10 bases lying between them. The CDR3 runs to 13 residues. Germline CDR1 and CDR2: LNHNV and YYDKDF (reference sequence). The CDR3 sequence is CATSRVGGTEAFF. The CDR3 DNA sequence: TGTGCCACCAGCAGGGTAGGGGGAACTGAAGCTTTCTTT.

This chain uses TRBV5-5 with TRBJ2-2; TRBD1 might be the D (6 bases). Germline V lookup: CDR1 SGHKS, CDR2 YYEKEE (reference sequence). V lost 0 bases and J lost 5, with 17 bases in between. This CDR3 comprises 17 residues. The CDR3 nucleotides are TGTGCCAGCAGCTTGGTAGGGGGTGCTTTGGCTACCGGGGAGCTGTTTTTT. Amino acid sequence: CASSLVGGALATGELFF.